This T cell receptor beta chain was identified in a study of CD8 T cells in Susac syndrome. Random hexamers were used to reverse transcribe roughly 0.45 to 1 ug of RNA. TCRdb processed the immunoSEQ multiplex PCR reads anew with MiXCR; each CDR3 protein has one entry. The data show 200,000 to 250,000 distinct CDR3 sequences, roughly 96% seen once. The CDR3 runs to 14 residues. From germline, CDR1 is SGHNT and CDR2 YYREEE (reference sequence). The V segment lost 5 bases and the J segment 6 bases; nucleotides outside the gene matches: 10. Material: CD4+ T cells from PBMCs. The receptor comes from a human donor with multiple sclerosis. The genes are TRBV5-4 and TRBJ1-2, with 7 bases that match TRBD1. This CDR3 is CASRLLDRVDGYTF. CDR3 coding DNA: TGTGCCAGCAGGCTGCTCGACAGGGTGGATGGCTACACCTTC.